This T cell receptor (beta chain) was captured in a study of Ad26.COV2.S vaccination and SARS-CoV-2 variants. Study at large: Sample donor was a member of the COV1001 Ad26.COV2.S trial arm. Findings of the study overall: The study found higher spike-specific TCR breadth in vaccine than placebo recipients.

The germline V gene has CDR1 LNHDA and CDR2 SQIVND (reference sequence). The CDR3 is 15 residues long. The trim removed 5 bases at V and 14 bases at J, leaving 16 bases unmatched. Documented treatment: roughly 19 received Ad26.COV2.S at low or high dose, single or two shots; several received placebo; per-sample allocation not given. Sampling was done on day 63 after the first vaccine or placebo injection. In the case of this clone: What it binds is unknown.

The table came from immunoSEQ multiplex PCR; TCRdb's copy has only in-frame clones and leaves some out. The sample carries roughly 680,000 clones, roughly 90% recorded once. The sequences come from peripheral blood, collected in a trial of Ad26.COV2.S vaccine versus placebo. This chain uses TRBV19 with TRBJ1-4; 8 bases match TRBD1. This receptor was identified in a person between 18 and 60 years old who received the Ad26.COV2.S COVID-19 vaccine or a placebo. As DNA, the CDR3 is TGTGCCAGTAGTTCCACACCGGGACAGGTTGGGATGCTGTTTTTT. It encodes CASSSTPGQVGMLFF. The full variable domain, with the rest looked up from reference TRBV19 and TRBJ1-4, is DGGITQSPKYLFRKEGQNVTLSCEQNLNHDAMYWYRQDPGQGLRLIYYSQIVNDFQKGDIAEGYSVSREKKESFPLTVTSAQKNPTAFYLCASSSTPGQVGMLFFGSGTQLSVL.